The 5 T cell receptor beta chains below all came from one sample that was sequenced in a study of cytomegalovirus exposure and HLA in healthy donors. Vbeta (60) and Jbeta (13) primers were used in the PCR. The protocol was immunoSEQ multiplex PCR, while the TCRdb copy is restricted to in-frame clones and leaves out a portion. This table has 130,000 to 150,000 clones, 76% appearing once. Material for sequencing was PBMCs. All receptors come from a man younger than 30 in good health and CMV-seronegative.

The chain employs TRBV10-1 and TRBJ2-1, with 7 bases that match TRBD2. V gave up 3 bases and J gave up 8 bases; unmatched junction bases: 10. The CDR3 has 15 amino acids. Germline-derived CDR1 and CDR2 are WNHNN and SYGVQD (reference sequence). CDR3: CASSDWASGRDEQFF. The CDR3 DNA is TGCGCCAGCAGTGATTGGGCTAGCGGTCGCGATGAGCAGTTCTTC.

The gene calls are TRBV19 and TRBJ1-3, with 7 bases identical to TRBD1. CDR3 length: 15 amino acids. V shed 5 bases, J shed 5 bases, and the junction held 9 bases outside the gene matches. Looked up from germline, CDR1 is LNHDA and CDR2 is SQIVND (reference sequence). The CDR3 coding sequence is TGTGCCAGTAGTTCCGAACAGGGGCATAGAAACACCATATATTTT. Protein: CASSSEQGHRNTIYF.

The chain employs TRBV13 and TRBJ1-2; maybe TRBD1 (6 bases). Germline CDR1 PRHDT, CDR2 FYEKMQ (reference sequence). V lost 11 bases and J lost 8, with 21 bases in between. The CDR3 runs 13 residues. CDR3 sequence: CAENDQGSGGYTF. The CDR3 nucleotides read TGTGCCGAGAACGATCAGGGGTCAGGAGGCTACACCTTC.

The CDR3: CASSPRTAPDNYGYTF. CDR3 sequence (DNA): TGTGCCAGCAGCCCCCGGACAGCGCCGGATAACTATGGCTACACCTTC. The rearrangement uses TRBV7-2 and TRBJ1-2; tentatively, D is TRBD1 (6 bases). The germline CDR1 and CDR2 sequences are SGHTA and FQGNSA. Trimming took 5 bases from V and 1 from J, leaving 17 bases between them. The CDR3 consists of 16 residues.

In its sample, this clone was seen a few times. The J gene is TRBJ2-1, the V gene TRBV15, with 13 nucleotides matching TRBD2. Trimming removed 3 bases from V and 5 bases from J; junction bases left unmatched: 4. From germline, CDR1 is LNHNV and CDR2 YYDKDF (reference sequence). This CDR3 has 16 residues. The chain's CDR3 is CATSRGGLAGHNEQFF. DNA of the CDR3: TGTGCCACCAGCAGGGGGGGACTAGCGGGGCACAATGAGCAGTTCTTC.